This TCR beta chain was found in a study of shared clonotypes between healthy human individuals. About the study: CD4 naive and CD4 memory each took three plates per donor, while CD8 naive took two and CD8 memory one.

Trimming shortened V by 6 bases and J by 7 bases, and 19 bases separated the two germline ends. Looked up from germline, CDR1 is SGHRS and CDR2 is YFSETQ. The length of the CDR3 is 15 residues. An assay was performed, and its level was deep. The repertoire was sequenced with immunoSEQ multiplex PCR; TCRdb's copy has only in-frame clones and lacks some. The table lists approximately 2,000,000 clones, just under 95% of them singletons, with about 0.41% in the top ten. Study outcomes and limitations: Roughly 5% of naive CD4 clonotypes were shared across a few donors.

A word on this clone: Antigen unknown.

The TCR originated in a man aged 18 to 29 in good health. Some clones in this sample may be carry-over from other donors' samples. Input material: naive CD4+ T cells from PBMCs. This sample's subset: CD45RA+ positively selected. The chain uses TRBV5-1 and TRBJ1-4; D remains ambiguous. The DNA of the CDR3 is TGCGCCAGCACCATCGATCCAGGAACCTTTGAAAAACTGTTTTTT. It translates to CASTIDPGTFEKLFF.